This TCR beta chain was sequenced during a study of blood T cell repertoires in COVID-19. Original processing notes: It was from reference gene primer amplification that nucleated cell counts were estimated. Produced via immunoSEQ multiplex PCR; TCRdb's table is partial and in-frame only. Clone size and the V and J calls come from that table; the DNA yielded D and trimming. The data show 250,000 to 400,000 clones, around 88% seen once. Germline V gene lookup returns CDR1 MNHEY and CDR2 SVGEGT. CDR3 length equals 15 residues. The V and J ends lost 4 bases and 5 bases respectively, with 17 bases between them.

The chain couples TRBV6-2 or TRBV6-3 to TRBJ1-2; TRBD1 might be the D (5 bases). The sequenced material came from peripheral blood. This TCR came from a woman aged 25 to 39 with COVID-19, enrolled during active disease. The CDR3 DNA sequence: TGTGCCAGCAGTTTAAGGGACCCGGGAGCTTATGGCTACACCTTC. It specifies CASSLRDPGAYGYTF.